Each of the 21 T cell receptor beta chains below was sequenced from the same sample in a study of identical twins. MiXCR, applied by TCRdb to the 5' RACE reads, yields one record per CDR3 protein. The data hold 1.5 million to 2 million distinct CDR3 sequences, with about 30% observed a single time. The sample taken for sequencing was cord blood. These receptors all come from a newborn girl in good health.

This clonotype has ten or more counts. V usage is TRBV28 and J usage is TRBJ2-3; 10 positions agree with TRBD2. Germline V gives CDR1 MDHEN, CDR2 SYDVKM. Germline trimming cut 4 bases from V and 6 bases from J; bases unmatched to any gene: 13. The CDR3 consists of 17 residues. In DNA, the CDR3 is TGTGCCAGCAGTTCCCGTATAAAGCGGGAGGGCGTCGATACGCAGTATTTT. As protein: CASSSRIKREGVDTQYF.

The chain employs TRBV5-1 and TRBJ1-5; 8 bases are a match to TRBD1. Losses at the gene ends were 4 bases for V and 3 bases for J; bases not matched to a gene: 6. This CDR3 region has 15 residues. The germline gives CDR1 SGHRS, CDR2 YFSETQ. The CDR3 DNA reads as TGCGCCAGCAGCCCTTCGACAGGGGTCAATCAGCCCCAGCATTTT. Translating it yields CASSPSTGVNQPQHF.

The V call is TRBV9, the J call TRBJ1-1; a possible D gene is TRBD1 (5 bases). The V and J ends lost 2 bases and 0 bases respectively, with 14 bases between them. Germline V lookup: CDR1 SGDLS, CDR2 YYNGEE. The CDR3 contains 16 residues. CDR3 sequence reads: CASSVSGSGVNTEAFF. The CDR3 DNA reads as TGTGCCAGCAGCGTCTCTGGTTCGGGGGTGAACACTGAAGCTTTCTTT.

Details on this clonotype: This may be a read error, as it is one base from a much larger clone. V usage is TRBV29-1 and J usage is TRBJ2-1, with 7 bases identical to TRBD1. The J call may be mistaken, given a closer DNA end match to TRBJ2-7. Germline loops: CDR1 SQVTM, CDR2 ANQGSEA. The CDR3 has 16 amino acids. In DNA form, the CDR3 reads TGCAGCGCTATCCCGACCGGGACAGCCTTCTACAATGAGCAGTACTTC. As protein: CSAIPTGTAFYNEQYF.

This clonotype was seen many times. This chain joins TRBV12-5 and TRBJ2-1; 8 nucleotides match TRBD2. CDR3 length equals 17 residues. Germline V gene sequence: CDR1 LGHNT, CDR2 FRNRAP. V lost 0 bases and J lost 4; bases outside the gene matches: 8. The CDR3 nucleotides are TGTGCTAGTGGTTTGGTCCTGGGACTAGAGACTTACAATGAGCAGTTCTTC. It yields the protein CASGLVLGLETYNEQFF.

This clonotype was seen more than once but under ten times. The V call is TRBV20-1, the J call TRBJ1-2; D unresolved. Germline CDR1 is DFQATT and CDR2 is SNEGSKA (reference sequence). The V end was cut by 3 bases, the J end by 9 bases, with 11 bases between. This CDR3 has 11 amino acids. CDR3: CSARTRGSYTF. CDR3 in DNA: TGCAGTGCTAGGACCCGAGGTAGCTACACCTTC.

As concerns this clonotype: This could be a read error, since a much larger clone is one nucleotide away. The rearrangement uses TRBV29-1 and TRBJ2-4; 16 bases fit TRBD2. The J call may be in error: the DNA end matches TRBJ2-7 better. The CDR3 covers 15 residues. From germline, CDR1 is SQVTM and CDR2 ANQGSEA. The CDR3 DNA reads as TGCGGCGTTGAAGGGACTAGCGGGAGGGCCTACGAGCAGTACTTC. Translated, it gives CGVEGTSGRAYEQYF.

The rearrangement uses TRBV4-2 and TRBJ2-5, with 11 bases that match TRBD1. The tail of the sequence fits TRBJ2-7 better, so the J call may be wrong. Per germline, CDR1 LGHNA and CDR2 YNFKEQ. CDR3 length: 15 residues. The CDR3 nucleotides are TGTGCCAGCAGCCAAGGAGGGACAGGGGGCTACGAGCAGTACTTC. Amino acids: CASSQGGTGGYEQYF.

This clonotype was seen a handful of times. This sequence joins TRBV7-9 and TRBJ2-3; tentatively, D is TRBD2 (5 bases). V was shortened by 5 bases and J by 6 bases, with 21 bases between the two germline ends. This CDR3 has 16 amino acids. CDR1 is SEHNR and CDR2 is FQNEAQ in the germline V gene (reference sequence). CDR3 DNA: TGTGCCAGCAGCCAACTAGGACGTCCCGGCGAGGATACGCAGTATTTT. Translating it yields CASSQLGRPGEDTQYF.

V gene TRBV24-1 combines with J gene TRBJ2-1; 7 bases match TRBD1. The CDR3 length is 11 residues. V dropped 4 bases and J dropped 15; count of bases not matched to a gene: 5. CDR1 and CDR2 (germline): KGHDR, SFDVKD. The CDR3 DNA sequence: TGTGCCACCAGTGACCCGGGACAGTGGTTCTTC. Translated: CATSDPGQWFF.

The sample holds many counts of this clonotype. V usage is TRBV29-1 and J usage is TRBJ2-7; maybe TRBD2 (6 bases). Germline CDR1 and CDR2: SQVTM and ANQGSEA. The CDR3 length is 12 residues. Trimming cost V 4 bases and J 3 bases, with 10 bases left between them. DNA for the CDR3: TGCAGCGTTGGGAGGGGTGGCTACGAGCAGTACTTC. Amino acid sequence: CSVGRGGYEQYF.

There are a few counts of this clonotype. The chain uses TRBV27 and TRBJ2-1; a weak D match, TRBD2 (5 bases). The V end lost 0 bases, the J end lost 8 bases, and 14 bases lay between the germline ends. Germline values: CDR1 MNHEY, CDR2 SMNVEV (reference sequence). This CDR3 has 15 residues. The CDR3 DNA follows: TGTGCCAGCAGTTTATCCCCAACAGTGAGGGATGAGCAGTTCTTC. Its translation: CASSLSPTVRDEQFF.

This clonotype occurred a few times. The chain recombines TRBV24-1 with TRBJ2-5; no reliable D call. V dropped 5 bases and J dropped 3 bases, with 15 bases sitting between them. The CDR3 runs to 15 residues. The germline V gene encodes CDR1 KGHDR and CDR2 SFDVKD. The CDR3 loop is CATSGPLGTEETQYF. The CDR3 coding sequence is TGTGCCACCAGTGGTCCCTTGGGAACGGAAGAGACCCAGTACTTC.

This clonotype showed up just a few times. The rearrangement links TRBV18 to TRBJ2-5; D is unclear. V was shortened by 0 bases and J by 1 base, with 9 bases between the two germline ends. Germline V gene lookup returns CDR1 KGHSH and CDR2 LQKENI. This CDR3 region has 15 residues. The DNA of the CDR3 is TGTGCCAGCTCACCACCGCGTGCCTTCCAAGAGACCCAGTACTTC. Its protein product is CASSPPRAFQETQYF. The whole variable domain, filled in from reference TRBV18 and TRBJ2-5, reads NAGVMQNPRHLVRRRGQEARLRCSPMKGHSHVYWYRQLPEEGLKFMVYLQKENIIDESGMPKERFSAEFPKEGPSILRIQQVVRGDSAAYFCASSPPRAFQETQYFGPGTRLLVL.

The V and J genes are TRBV12-3 or TRBV12-4 and TRBJ1-6; D remains ambiguous. CDR3 length equals 15 residues. Deletions cut 5 bases from V and 6 bases from J, with 14 bases between. CDR3 bases: TGTGCCAGCAGTACCCGAACCCGGGGTAATTCACCCCTCCACTTT. It is translated as CASSTRTRGNSPLHF.

About this clonotype: The junction differs from germline at one of its ends, possibly a read error. This rearrangement joins TRBV12-3 or TRBV12-4 to TRBJ2-1, with 7 bases fitting TRBD2. The CDR3 is 15 amino acids. The CDR3 region is CTSSLGTISYNEQFF. The CDR3 DNA follows: TGTACCAGCAGTTTAGGGACTATATCCTACAATGAGCAGTTCTTC.

The rearrangement uses TRBV5-1 and TRBJ2-1; D is tentatively TRBD1 or TRBD2 (6 bases each). CDR3 length: 14 residues. The V end lost 3 bases, the J end lost 6 bases, and 13 bases lay between the germline ends. Germline V gene lookup returns CDR1 SGHRS and CDR2 YFSETQ. Written as DNA, the CDR3 is TGCGCCAGCAGCTCGGGGGCTCCCCCCAATGAGCAGTTCTTC. Its protein product is CASSSGAPPNEQFF.

This clonotype has a handful of counts. This chain links TRBV25-1 with TRBJ1-1, with D perhaps matching TRBD1 (6 bases). Germline CDR1 and CDR2: MGHDK and SYGVNS. This CDR3 has 16 amino acids. V shed 1 base and J shed 1 base, with 13 bases lying between them. This CDR3 is CASSELGRGSNTEAFF. Written as DNA, the CDR3 is TGTGCCAGCAGTGAATTAGGGAGGGGGTCGAACACTGAAGCTTTCTTT.

This chain uses TRBV28 with TRBJ1-2, with TRBD1 matching 9 bases. Germline assignment: CDR1 MDHEN and CDR2 SYDVKM. V shed 1 base and J 3 bases; nucleotides not matched to a gene: 3. This CDR3 contains 15 residues. The CDR3, as DNA: TGTGCCAGCAGTTTATCGACAGGGGGGGACTATGGCTACACCTTC. It encodes CASSLSTGGDYGYTF.

This chain uses TRBV10-1 with TRBJ2-2, with D perhaps matching TRBD2 (5 bases). Trimming removed 4 bases from V and 3 bases from J, with 12 bases in between. This CDR3 comprises 15 residues. The germline V gene encodes CDR1 WNHNN and CDR2 SYGVQD (reference sequence). CDR3 coding DNA: TGCGCCAGCAGTGGGGCTAGCCTCGACACCGGGGAGCTGTTTTTT. Encoded protein: CASSGASLDTGELFF.

This clonotype was counted between two and nine times. This chain uses TRBV20-1 with TRBJ1-2, with D possibly being TRBD1 (6 bases). CDR1 and CDR2 (germline): DFQATT, SNEGSKA (reference sequence). V lost 1 base to trimming and J lost 2 bases, with 17 bases between them. There are 16 residues in the CDR3. CDR3 nucleotides: TGCAGTGCTAGAGTTAAGAGGACAGAGCCGAACTATGGCTACACCTTC. Protein product: CSARVKRTEPNYGYTF.